These 19 T cell receptor beta chains originate from one sample sequenced in a study of neurological immune-mediated disorders. One entry per CDR3 protein, called by TCRdb with MiXCR from the 5' RACE reads. The table has 70,000 to 95,000 distinct CDR3 sequences, less than 15% seen once. Sequencing was performed on PBMCs. The receptors were sampled from a woman aged 45 to 65 in good health.

In this sample, this clonotype turned up many times. The chain uses TRBV24-1 and TRBJ2-4; tentative D call: TRBD1 (6 bases). In germline, CDR1 is KGHDR, CDR2 SFDVKD. Trimming cost V 1 base and J 8 bases, with 8 bases left between them. The CDR3 has 13 residues. The CDR3 is CATSDLQGYIQYF. The CDR3 nucleotides are TGTGCCACCAGTGATTTACAGGGATACATTCAGTACTTC.

This clonotype appeared many times. The CDR3: CASSLETGTGPNQPQHF. The CDR3 bases are TGTGCCAGCAGCTTGGAAACCGGGACAGGGCCCAATCAGCCCCAGCATTTT. The rearrangement links TRBV5-6 to TRBJ1-5; 9 nucleotides match TRBD1. V lost 0 bases, J lost 3 bases, and 7 bases stayed unmatched. The CDR3 is made up of 17 amino acids. CDR1 and CDR2 from the germline V gene are SGHDT and YYEEEE.

This clonotype was recorded many times. The rearrangement uses TRBV5-1 and TRBJ1-1, with 8 bases lining up with TRBD1. This CDR3 contains 15 residues. The J segment lost 3 bases and the V segment lost 4 bases, leaving 8 bases of the junction unmatched. Germline CDR1 and CDR2: SGHRS and YFSETQ. The CDR3 here is CASSKGQGRDTEAFF. The CDR3 DNA follows: TGCGCCAGCAGCAAAGGACAGGGTAGGGACACTGAAGCTTTCTTT.

This clonotype was seen at least ten times. The V gene is TRBV3-1, the J gene TRBJ1-5, with D possibly being TRBD1 (5 bases). Germline-derived CDR1 and CDR2 are LGHDT and YNNKEL (reference sequence). V lost 3 bases and J lost 0, with 6 bases in between. CDR3 size: 14 residues. The CDR3 DNA is TGTGCCAGCAGCCATGGGGGTAGCAATCAGCCCCAGCATTTT. Its translation is CASSHGGSNQPQHF.

This clonotype appeared many times. The chain uses TRBV5-1 and TRBJ2-1; maybe TRBD2 (5 bases). CDR1 is SGHRS and CDR2 is YFSETQ in the germline V gene. The V end lost 1 base, the J end lost 4 bases, and 9 bases lay between the germline ends. The CDR3 is 14 amino acids. The CDR3 DNA is TGCGCCAGCAGCTTGTCTAGGGAGTACAATGAGCAGTTCTTC. Its protein product is CASSLSREYNEQFF.

This clonotype was counted ten times or more. V gene TRBV3-1 combines with J gene TRBJ1-5; D is unresolved. There are 13 residues in the CDR3. Germline V gene lookup returns CDR1 LGHDT and CDR2 YNNKEL (reference sequence). Trimming pared 0 bases from V and 7 bases from J, leaving 7 bases between. As DNA, the CDR3 is TGTGCCAGCAGCCAAGATTTGGACCAGCCCCAGCATTTT. It specifies CASSQDLDQPQHF. Filled out from reference TRBV3-1 and TRBJ1-5, the complete variable domain reads DTAVSQTPKYLVTQMGNDKSIKCEQNLGHDTMYWYKQDSKKFLKIMFSYNNKELIINETVPNRFSPKSPDKAHLNLHINSLELGDSAVYFCASSQDLDQPQHFGDGTRLSIL.

A few counts support this clonotype. V and J are TRBV11-3 and TRBJ2-3; TRBD2 agrees at 13 bases. J lost 1 base, V lost 5 bases, and 3 bases had no gene match. The CDR3 runs 16 residues. Per germline, CDR1 SGHNT and CDR2 YENEEA. The CDR3 region has the DNA TGTGCCAGCAGCCCCACTAGCGGGAGGGGCACAGATACGCAGTATTTT. The encoded protein is CASSPTSGRGTDTQYF.

This clonotype was counted at least ten times. The V call is TRBV12-3 or TRBV12-4, the J call TRBJ2-2; D is uncertain. The CDR3 has 15 residues. V lost 5 bases, J lost 4 bases, and 14 bases lay in between. The chain's CDR3 is CASSPGPTFTGELFF. The CDR3 nucleotides are TGTGCCAGCAGTCCCGGACCCACGTTCACCGGGGAGCTGTTTTTT.

This clonotype has a count of ten or more. The V call is TRBV20-1, the J call TRBJ2-3; 7 positions agree with TRBD2. The CDR3 runs to 16 residues. Unmatched junction bases numbered 15, after V lost 6 bases and J lost 3 bases. CDR1 is DFQATT, CDR2 SNEGSKA, per germline (reference sequence). DNA for the CDR3: TGCAGTGCCGGAACTCGCGGGAGAACGGAAACAGATACGCAGTATTTT. Translating gives CSAGTRGRTETDTQYF.

V is TRBV2 and J is TRBJ1-6; weak D call: TRBD1 (5 bases). CDR1 SNHLY and CDR2 FYNNEI come from the germline V gene. V shed 6 bases and J shed 9 bases, with 15 bases lying between them. The CDR3 extends over 14 amino acids. The CDR3 loop is CASSAGTEGSPLHF. CDR3 nucleotides: TGTGCCAGCAGCGCCGGGACTGAGGGTTCACCCCTCCACTTT.

This clonotype was detected ten times or more. This chain uses TRBV7-2 with TRBJ2-3; no definite D call. V was shortened by 0 bases and J by 2 bases, with 6 bases between the two germline ends. The CDR3 consists of 14 residues. Germline assignment: CDR1 SGHTA and CDR2 FQGNSA. The CDR3 bases are TGTGCCAGCAGCTTAGCTAGTTACACAGATACGCAGTATTTT. This encodes CASSLASYTDTQYF.

This clonotype showed up many times. V and J are TRBV5-6 and TRBJ1-4; tentatively, D is TRBD1 (6 bases). Germline V gene sequence: CDR1 SGHDT, CDR2 YYEEEE. V was pared by 2 bases and J by 7 bases, with 12 bases between. This CDR3 is built from 14 residues. The CDR3, as DNA: TGTGCCAGCAGCTTAGGACAGTCTGGTGAAAAACTGTTTTTT. Translating gives CASSLGQSGEKLFF.

The table lists this clonotype with many counts. This chain connects TRBV5-1 to TRBJ2-1; 13 nucleotides agree with TRBD2. CDR1 is SGHRS, CDR2 YFSETQ, per germline. J lost 7 bases, V lost 3 bases, and 4 bases had no gene match. The CDR3 runs to 15 residues. CDR3 bases: TGCGCCAGCAGCTCGACTAGCGGGAGGAAGAATGAGCAGTTCTTC. Its protein is CASSSTSGRKNEQFF.

This clonotype has at least ten counts. The chain has TRBV5-1 and TRBJ2-1; D is unresolved. Trimming removed 4 bases at V and 0 bases at J, with 11 bases between. This CDR3 spans 15 amino acids. The germline V gene encodes CDR1 SGHRS and CDR2 YFSETQ. CDR3 residues: CASSPVRVSYNEQFF. The DNA for the CDR3 is TGCGCCAGCAGCCCTGTACGTGTCTCCTACAATGAGCAGTTCTTC.

Ten or more counts support this clonotype. V is TRBV5-1 and J is TRBJ2-3, with D perhaps matching TRBD1 or TRBD2 (6 bases each). With 6 bases removed from V and 1 base from J, the gap between germline ends came to 15 bases. The germline gives CDR1 SGHRS, CDR2 YFSETQ. The length of the CDR3 is 15 residues. The CDR3 spells CASKEGVIGTDTQYF. The CDR3 DNA is TGCGCCAGCAAGGAGGGGGTGATCGGCACAGATACGCAGTATTTT.

V gene TRBV7-9 combines with J gene TRBJ2-1; 7 nucleotides agree with TRBD2. Per germline, CDR1 SEHNR and CDR2 FQNEAQ (reference sequence). J gave up 8 bases and V 6 bases, and 13 bases lay outside the gene matches. The CDR3 runs to 15 residues. The CDR3 DNA reads TGTGCCAGCAGGTCCGGAGCGGGGACGGGGTATGAGCAGTTCTTC. Its protein is CASRSGAGTGYEQFF.

This clonotype was seen just once. The J gene is TRBJ1-2, the V gene TRBV5-1; perhaps TRBD1 as D (5 bases). The germline V and J ends were trimmed by 0 bases and 8 bases, with 11 bases remaining between them. This CDR3 region has 13 residues. Per the germline V gene, CDR1 is SGHRS and CDR2 is YFSETQ. CDR3 protein: CASSLAGIGGYTF. DNA for the CDR3: TGCGCCAGCAGCTTGGCAGGGATCGGAGGCTACACCTTC.

Ten or more counts support this clonotype. J is TRBJ1-5 and V is TRBV6-5; 7 bases align to TRBD1. V lost 8 bases, J lost 1 base, and 11 bases stayed unmatched. Germline V gene lookup returns CDR1 MNHEY and CDR2 SVGAGI. This CDR3 contains 16 residues. The CDR3 DNA reads as TGTGCCAGCCAACCCTCGACAGGGCCGAGCAATCAGCCCCAGCATTTT. Amino acid sequence: CASQPSTGPSNQPQHF.

In this sample, this clonotype turned up many times. The CDR3 here is CASRLAGDTGELFF. CDR3 coding DNA: TGTGCCAGCAGGCTAGCGGGAGACACCGGGGAGCTGTTTTTT. The J gene is TRBJ2-2, the V gene TRBV7-3, with 10 bases identical to TRBD2. The ends lost 6 bases at V and 3 bases at J; junction bases unmatched: 1. Per the germline V gene, CDR1 is SGHTA and CDR2 is FQGTGA. This CDR3 comprises 14 residues.